Sequencing of this T cell receptor beta chain was carried out in a study of molecular identifiers for immune sequencing clone quantification. Germline CDR1 reads SEHNR; CDR2 reads FQNEAQ (reference sequence). V lost 0 bases and J lost 0, with 3 bases in between. This CDR3 is 14 amino acids long. Each CDR3 protein gets one entry after TCRdb re-called the PCR reads with MiXCR. The profile covers some 100,000 distinct CDR3 sequences, with 36% appearing a single time and less than 5% taken by the ten largest. This clonotype occurred many times. This TCR derives from a human donor in good health. Some libraries in this study had Jurkat cell RNA spiked in. The sequenced sample consisted of naive CD8+ T cells from blood, with Jurkat cell RNA spiked in. Described subset: FACS-sorted CD8+CD4-CCR7+CD45RA+ naive T cells. V and J are TRBV7-9 and TRBJ1-5, with D uncertain. CDR3 sequence (DNA): TGTGCCAGCAGCTTAGCGTTTAGCAATCAGCCCCAGCATTTT. The encoded protein is CASSLAFSNQPQHF.